These 3 T cell receptor beta chains were all obtained from the same sample, sequenced in a study of T-cell reconstitution after alpha-beta-depleted transplantation in children. The authors prepared the TCRbeta library with unique molecular identifiers. TCRdb recomputed calls from the PCR reads with MiXCR, one row per CDR3 protein. The sample carries around 240,000 distinct CDR3 sequences, over 9.5% recorded once. The source material was PBMCs from the stem cell graft donor, sampled from the stem cell graft. The source of these receptors is a human donor who donated a stem cell graft to a child with SCID.

This clonotype has ten or more counts. This rearrangement joins TRBV20-1 to TRBJ1-2; maybe TRBD1 (5 bases). The CDR3 loop spans 15 amino acids. Germline V gene sequence: CDR1 DFQATT, CDR2 SNEGSKA (reference sequence). V was cut by 0 bases and J by 3 bases, with 14 bases left in between. The DNA for the CDR3 is TGCAGTGCTAGAGATGTGAGGTTAGGGGACTATGGCTACACCTTC. Protein: CSARDVRLGDYGYTF.

This clonotype was observed at least ten times. The V and J genes are TRBV7-9 and TRBJ1-4, with D hard to call. This CDR3 contains 15 residues. From germline, CDR1 is SEHNR and CDR2 FQNEAQ (reference sequence). V was clipped by 3 bases and J by 0 bases, with 8 bases between them. For the CDR3, the DNA is TGTGCCAGCAGCTTTAGGGCAGCAACTAATGAAAAACTGTTTTTT. This encodes CASSFRAATNEKLFF.

This clonotype was detected ten times or more. The chain employs TRBV6-6 and TRBJ2-7; TRBD1 aligns across 8 bases. The V segment lost 8 bases and the J segment 2 bases; nucleotides outside the gene matches: 2. CDR1 MNHNY and CDR2 SVGAGI come from the germline V gene (reference sequence). The CDR3 spans 12 residues. As DNA, the CDR3 is TGTGCCAGCGGGGACAGGCCCTACGAGCAGTACTTC. This encodes CASGDRPYEQYF.